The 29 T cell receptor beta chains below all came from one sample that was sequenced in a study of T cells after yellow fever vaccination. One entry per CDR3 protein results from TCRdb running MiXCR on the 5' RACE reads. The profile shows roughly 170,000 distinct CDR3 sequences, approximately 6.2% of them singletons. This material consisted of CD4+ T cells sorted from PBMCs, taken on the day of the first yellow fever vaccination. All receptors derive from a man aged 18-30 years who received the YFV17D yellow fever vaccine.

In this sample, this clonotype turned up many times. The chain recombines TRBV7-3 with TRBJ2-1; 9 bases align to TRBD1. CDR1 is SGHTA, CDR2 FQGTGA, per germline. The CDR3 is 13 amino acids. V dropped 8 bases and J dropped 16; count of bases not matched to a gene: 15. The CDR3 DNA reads TGTGCCAGCTCCTCCGACTACGGGACAGGGAAATTCTTC. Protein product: CASSSDYGTGKFF.

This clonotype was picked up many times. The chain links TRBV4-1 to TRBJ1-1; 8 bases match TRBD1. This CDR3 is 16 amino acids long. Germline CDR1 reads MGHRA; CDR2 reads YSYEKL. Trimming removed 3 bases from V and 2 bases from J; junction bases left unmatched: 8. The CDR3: CASSQRQGRYNTEAFF. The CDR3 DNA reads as TGCGCCAGCAGCCAGCGACAGGGGAGGTATAACACTGAAGCTTTCTTT.

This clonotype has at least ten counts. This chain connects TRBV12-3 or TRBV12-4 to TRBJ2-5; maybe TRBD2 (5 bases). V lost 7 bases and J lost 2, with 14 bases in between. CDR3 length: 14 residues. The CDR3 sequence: CASTQNRGQETQYF. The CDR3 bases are TGTGCCAGCACCCAGAACCGGGGACAAGAGACCCAGTACTTC.

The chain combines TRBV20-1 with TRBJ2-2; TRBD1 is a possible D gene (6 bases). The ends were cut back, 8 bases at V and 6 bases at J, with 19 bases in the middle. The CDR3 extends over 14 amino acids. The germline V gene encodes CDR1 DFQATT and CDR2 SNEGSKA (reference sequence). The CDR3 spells CSTTHREGPGELFF. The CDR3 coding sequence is TGCAGTACAACTCACAGGGAAGGGCCCGGGGAGCTGTTTTTT.

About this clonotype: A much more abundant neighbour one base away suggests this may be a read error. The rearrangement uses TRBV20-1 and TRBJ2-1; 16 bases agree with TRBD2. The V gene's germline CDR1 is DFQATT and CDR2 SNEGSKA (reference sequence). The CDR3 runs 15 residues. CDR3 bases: TGCTGTGCTGGGACTAGCGGGGGGGCCGGCAATGAGCAGTTCTTC. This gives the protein CCAGTSGGAGNEQFF.

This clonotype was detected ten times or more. Here the CDR3 reads CASSPGWGQGLPGNTIYF. CDR3 bases: TGTGCCAGCAGCCCCGGATGGGGACAGGGGTTGCCTGGAAACACCATATATTTT. The chain is built from TRBV11-2 and TRBJ1-3, with 10 bases identical to TRBD1. CDR1 and CDR2 from the germline V gene are SGHAT and FQNNGV. V was clipped by 5 bases and J by 2 bases; unmatched bases: 12. The CDR3 consists of 18 residues.

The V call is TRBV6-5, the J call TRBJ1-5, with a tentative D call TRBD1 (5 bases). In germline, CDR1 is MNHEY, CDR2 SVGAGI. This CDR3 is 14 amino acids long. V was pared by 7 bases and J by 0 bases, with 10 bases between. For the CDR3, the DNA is TGTGCCAGCACCCCGACAGATAGCAATCAGCCCCAGCATTTT. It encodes CASTPTDSNQPQHF.

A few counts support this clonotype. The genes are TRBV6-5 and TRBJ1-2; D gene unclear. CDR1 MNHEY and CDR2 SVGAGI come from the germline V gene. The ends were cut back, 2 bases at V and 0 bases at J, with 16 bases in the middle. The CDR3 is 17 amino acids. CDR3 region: CASSYLNTPETNYGYTF. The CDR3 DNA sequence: TGTGCCAGCAGTTACCTGAATACCCCGGAGACTAACTATGGCTACACCTTC.

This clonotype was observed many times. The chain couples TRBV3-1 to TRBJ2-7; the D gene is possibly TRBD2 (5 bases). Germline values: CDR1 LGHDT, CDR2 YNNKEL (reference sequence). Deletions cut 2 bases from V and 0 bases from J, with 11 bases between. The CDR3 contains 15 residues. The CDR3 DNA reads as TGTGCCAGCAGCCAATTGTTCCGGGGCTCCTACGAGCAGTACTTC. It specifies CASSQLFRGSYEQYF.

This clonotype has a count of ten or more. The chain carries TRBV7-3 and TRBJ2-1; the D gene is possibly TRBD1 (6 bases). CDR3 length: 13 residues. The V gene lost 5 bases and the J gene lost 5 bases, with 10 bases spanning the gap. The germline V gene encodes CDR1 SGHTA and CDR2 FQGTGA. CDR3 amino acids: CASSLNRDNEQFF. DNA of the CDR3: TGTGCCAGCAGCCTCAACAGGGACAATGAGCAGTTCTTC.

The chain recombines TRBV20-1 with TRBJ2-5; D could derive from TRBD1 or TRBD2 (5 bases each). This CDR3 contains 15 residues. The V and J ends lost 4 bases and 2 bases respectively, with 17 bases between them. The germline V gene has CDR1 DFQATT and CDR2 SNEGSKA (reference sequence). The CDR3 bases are TGCAGTGCTATCTCGACTACCGGGGCGCAAGAGACCCAGTACTTC. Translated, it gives CSAISTTGAQETQYF.

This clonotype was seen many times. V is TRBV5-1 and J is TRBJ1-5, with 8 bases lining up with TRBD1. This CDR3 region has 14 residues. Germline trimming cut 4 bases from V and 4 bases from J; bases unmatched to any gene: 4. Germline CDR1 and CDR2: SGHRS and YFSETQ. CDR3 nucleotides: TGCGCCAGCAGCCCCGGGACAGGAAATCAGCCCCAGCATTTT. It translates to CASSPGTGNQPQHF.

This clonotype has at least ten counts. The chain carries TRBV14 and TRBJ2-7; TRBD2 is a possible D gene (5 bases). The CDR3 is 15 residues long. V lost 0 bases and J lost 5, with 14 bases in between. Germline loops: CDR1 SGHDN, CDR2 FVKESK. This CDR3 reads CASSQDGGAWNEQYV. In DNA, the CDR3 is TGTGCCAGCAGCCAAGATGGAGGAGCGTGGAACGAGCAGTACGTC.

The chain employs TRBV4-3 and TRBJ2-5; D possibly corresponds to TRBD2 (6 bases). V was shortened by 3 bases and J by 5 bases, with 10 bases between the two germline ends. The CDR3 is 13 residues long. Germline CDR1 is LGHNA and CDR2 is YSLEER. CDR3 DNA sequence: TGCGCCAGCAGCCATAATGGAGGGGAGACCCAGTACTTC. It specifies CASSHNGGETQYF.

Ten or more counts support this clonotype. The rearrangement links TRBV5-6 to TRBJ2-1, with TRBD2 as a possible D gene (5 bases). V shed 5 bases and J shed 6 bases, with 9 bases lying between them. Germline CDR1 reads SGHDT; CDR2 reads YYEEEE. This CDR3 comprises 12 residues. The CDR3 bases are TGTGCCAGCAGACTGAGCGGCAATGAGCAGTTCTTC. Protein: CASRLSGNEQFF. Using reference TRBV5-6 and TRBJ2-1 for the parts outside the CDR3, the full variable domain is DAGVTQSPTHLIKTRGQQVTLRCSPKSGHDTVSWYQQALGQGPQFIFQYYEEEERQRGNFPDRFSGHQFPNYSSELNVNALLLGDSALYLCASRLSGNEQFFGPGTRLTVL.

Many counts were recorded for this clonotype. This CDR3 is CASSRRTSGANVLTF. The CDR3 DNA reads as TGTGCCAGCAGTAGGAGAACCTCTGGGGCCAACGTCCTGACTTTC. This sequence joins TRBV6-2 or TRBV6-3 and TRBJ2-6; D call uncertain. The germline V and J ends were trimmed by 5 bases and 0 bases, with 8 bases remaining between them. Germline lookup yields CDR1 MNHEY and CDR2 SVGEGT. The CDR3 is made up of 15 amino acids.

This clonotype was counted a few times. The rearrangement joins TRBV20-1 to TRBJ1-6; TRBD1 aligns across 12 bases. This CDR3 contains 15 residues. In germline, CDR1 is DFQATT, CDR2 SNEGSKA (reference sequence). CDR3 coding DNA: TGCAGCGCGGCCTTTGGGACAGGGGGCAATTCACCCCTCCACTTT. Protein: CSAAFGTGGNSPLHF.

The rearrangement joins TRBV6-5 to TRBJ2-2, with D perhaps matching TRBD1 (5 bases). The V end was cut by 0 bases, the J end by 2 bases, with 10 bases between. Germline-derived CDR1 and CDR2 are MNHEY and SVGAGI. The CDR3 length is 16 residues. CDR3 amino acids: CASSYSKGSNTGELFF. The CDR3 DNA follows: TGTGCCAGCAGTTACTCGAAGGGGTCTAACACCGGGGAGCTGTTTTTT.

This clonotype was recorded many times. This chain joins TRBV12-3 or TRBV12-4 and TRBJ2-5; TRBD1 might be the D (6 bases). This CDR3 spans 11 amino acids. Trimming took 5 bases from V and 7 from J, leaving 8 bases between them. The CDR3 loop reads CASSEQGTQYF. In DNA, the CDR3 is TGTGCCAGCAGTGAACAGGGGACCCAGTACTTC.

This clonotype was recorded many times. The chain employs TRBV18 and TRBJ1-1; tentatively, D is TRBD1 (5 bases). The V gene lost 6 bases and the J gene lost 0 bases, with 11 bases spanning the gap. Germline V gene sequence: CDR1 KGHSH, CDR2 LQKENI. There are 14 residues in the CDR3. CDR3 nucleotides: TGTGCCAGCTCCTCCCAGGGACTGAACACTGAAGCTTTCTTT. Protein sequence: CASSSQGLNTEAFF.

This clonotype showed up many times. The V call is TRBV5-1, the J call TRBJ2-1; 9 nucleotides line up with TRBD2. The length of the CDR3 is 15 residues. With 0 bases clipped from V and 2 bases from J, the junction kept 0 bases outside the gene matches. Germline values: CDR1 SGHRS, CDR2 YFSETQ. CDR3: CASSLGLAAYNEQFF. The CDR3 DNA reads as TGCGCCAGCAGCTTGGGACTAGCGGCCTACAATGAGCAGTTCTTC.

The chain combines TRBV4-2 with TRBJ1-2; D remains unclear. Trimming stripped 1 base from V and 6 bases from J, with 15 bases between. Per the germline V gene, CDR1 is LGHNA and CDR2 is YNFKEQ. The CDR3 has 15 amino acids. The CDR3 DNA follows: TGTGCCAGCAGCCAAGTGGCCAGGAGGGCTCATGGCTACACCTTC. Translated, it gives CASSQVARRAHGYTF.

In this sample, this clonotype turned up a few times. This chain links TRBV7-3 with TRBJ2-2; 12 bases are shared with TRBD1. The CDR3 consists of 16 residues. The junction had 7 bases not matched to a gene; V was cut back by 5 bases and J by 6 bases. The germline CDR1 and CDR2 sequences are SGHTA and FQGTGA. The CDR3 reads CASSLAGTGGSGELFF. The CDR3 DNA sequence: TGTGCCAGCAGCCTCGCCGGGACAGGGGGCTCCGGGGAGCTGTTTTTT.

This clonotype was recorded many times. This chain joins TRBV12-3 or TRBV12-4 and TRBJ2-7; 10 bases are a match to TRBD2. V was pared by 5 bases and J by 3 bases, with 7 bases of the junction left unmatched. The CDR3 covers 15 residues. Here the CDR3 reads CASSRGTSVNYEQYF. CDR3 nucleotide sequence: TGTGCCAGCAGTCGGGGGACTAGCGTGAACTACGAGCAGTACTTC.

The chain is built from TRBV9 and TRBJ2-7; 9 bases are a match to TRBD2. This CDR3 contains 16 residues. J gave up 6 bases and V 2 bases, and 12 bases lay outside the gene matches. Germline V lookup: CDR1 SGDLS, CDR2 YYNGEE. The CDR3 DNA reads TGTGCCAGCAGCGTGCGTGAAGGACTAGCGAAGAGCGAGCAGTACTTC. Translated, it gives CASSVREGLAKSEQYF. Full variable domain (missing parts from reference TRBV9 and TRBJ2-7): DSGVTQTPKHLITATGQRVTLRCSPRSGDLSVYWYQQSLDQGLQFLIQYYNGEERAKGNILERFSAQQFPDLHSELNLSSLELGDSALYFCASSVREGLAKSEQYFGPGTRLTVT.

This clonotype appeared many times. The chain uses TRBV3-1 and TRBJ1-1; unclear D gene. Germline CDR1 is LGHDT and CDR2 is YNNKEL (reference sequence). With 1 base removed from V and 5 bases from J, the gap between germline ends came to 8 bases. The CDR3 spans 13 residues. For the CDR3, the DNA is TGTGCCAGCAGCCAAGGATGGCGGACTGAAGCTTTCTTT. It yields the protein CASSQGWRTEAFF. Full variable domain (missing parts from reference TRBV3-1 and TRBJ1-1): DTAVSQTPKYLVTQMGNDKSIKCEQNLGHDTMYWYKQDSKKFLKIMFSYNNKELIINETVPNRFSPKSPDKAHLNLHINSLELGDSAVYFCASSQGWRTEAFFGQGTRLTVV.

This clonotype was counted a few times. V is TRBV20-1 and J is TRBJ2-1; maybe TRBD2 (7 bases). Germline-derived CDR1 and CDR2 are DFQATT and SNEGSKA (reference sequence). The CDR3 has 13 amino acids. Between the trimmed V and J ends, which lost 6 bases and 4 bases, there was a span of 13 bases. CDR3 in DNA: TGCAGTGCATGGGGGGGCCAGTACAATGAGCAGTTCTTC. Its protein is CSAWGGQYNEQFF.

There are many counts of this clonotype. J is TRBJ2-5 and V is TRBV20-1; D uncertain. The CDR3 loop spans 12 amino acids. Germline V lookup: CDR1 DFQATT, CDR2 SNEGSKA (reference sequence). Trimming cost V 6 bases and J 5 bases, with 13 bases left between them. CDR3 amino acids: CSAGLDLETQYF. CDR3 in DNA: TGCAGTGCAGGGCTGGATCTGGAGACCCAGTACTTC.

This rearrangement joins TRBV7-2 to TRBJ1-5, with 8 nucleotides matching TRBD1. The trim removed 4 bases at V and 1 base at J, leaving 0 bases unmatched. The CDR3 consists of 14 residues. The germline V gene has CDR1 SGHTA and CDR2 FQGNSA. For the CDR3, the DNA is TGTGCCAGCAGCTACAGGGGGAGCAATCAGCCCCAGCATTTT. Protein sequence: CASSYRGSNQPQHF.